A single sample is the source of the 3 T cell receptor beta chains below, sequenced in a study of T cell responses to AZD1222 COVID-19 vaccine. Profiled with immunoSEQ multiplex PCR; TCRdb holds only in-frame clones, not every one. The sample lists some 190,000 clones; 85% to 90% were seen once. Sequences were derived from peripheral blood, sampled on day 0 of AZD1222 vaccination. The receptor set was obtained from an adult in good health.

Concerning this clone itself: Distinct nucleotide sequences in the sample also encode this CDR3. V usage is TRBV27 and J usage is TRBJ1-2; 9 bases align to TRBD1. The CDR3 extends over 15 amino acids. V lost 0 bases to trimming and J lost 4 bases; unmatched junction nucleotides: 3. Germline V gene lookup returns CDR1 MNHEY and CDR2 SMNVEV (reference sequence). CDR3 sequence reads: CASSLSTGGIYGYTF. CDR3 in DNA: TGTGCCAGCAGTTTATCGACAGGGGGTATCTATGGCTACACCTTC.

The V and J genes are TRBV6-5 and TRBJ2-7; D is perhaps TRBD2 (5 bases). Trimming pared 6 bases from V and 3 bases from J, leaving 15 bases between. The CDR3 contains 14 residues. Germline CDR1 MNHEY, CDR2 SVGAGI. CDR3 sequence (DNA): TGTGCCAGCAGCTTAGGAGGTTTTCTCTACGAGCAGTACTTC. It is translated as CASSLGGFLYEQYF.

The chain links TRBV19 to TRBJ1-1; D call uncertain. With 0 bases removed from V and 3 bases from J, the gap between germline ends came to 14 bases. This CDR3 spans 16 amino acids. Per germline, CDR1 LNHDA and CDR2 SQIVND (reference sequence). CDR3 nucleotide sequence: TGTGCCAGTAGTATAGATCTTGCGGAGTGGGACACTGAAGCTTTCTTT. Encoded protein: CASSIDLAEWDTEAFF.